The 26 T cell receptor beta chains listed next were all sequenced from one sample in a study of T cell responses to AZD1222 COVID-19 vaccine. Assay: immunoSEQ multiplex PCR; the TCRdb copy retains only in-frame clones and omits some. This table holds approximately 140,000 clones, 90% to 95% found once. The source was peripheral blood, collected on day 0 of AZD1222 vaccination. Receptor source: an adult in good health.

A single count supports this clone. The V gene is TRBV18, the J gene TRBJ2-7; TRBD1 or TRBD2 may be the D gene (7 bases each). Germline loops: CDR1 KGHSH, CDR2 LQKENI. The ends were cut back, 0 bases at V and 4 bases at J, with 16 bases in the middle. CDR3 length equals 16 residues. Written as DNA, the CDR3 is TGTGCCAGCTCACCACCGGCCAGGGGGGGTAGATACGAGCAGTACTTC. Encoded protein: CASSPPARGGRYEQYF.

The chain's CDR3 is CASSLEGPGGETQYF. The CDR3 DNA is TGTGCCAGCAGTCTCGAGGGGCCGGGAGGAGAGACCCAGTACTTC. This chain connects TRBV6-2 or TRBV6-3 to TRBJ2-5; 7 positions agree with TRBD2. Germline loops: CDR1 MNHEY, CDR2 SVGEGT. CDR3 length: 15 residues. The J segment lost 4 bases and the V segment lost 5 bases, leaving 10 bases of the junction unmatched.

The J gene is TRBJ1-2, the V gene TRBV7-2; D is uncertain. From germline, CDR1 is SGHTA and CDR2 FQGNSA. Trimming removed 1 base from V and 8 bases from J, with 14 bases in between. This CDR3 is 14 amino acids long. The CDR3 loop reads CASSLESSTGGYTF. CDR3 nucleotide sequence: TGTGCCAGCAGCTTAGAATCGTCCACCGGCGGCTACACCTTC.

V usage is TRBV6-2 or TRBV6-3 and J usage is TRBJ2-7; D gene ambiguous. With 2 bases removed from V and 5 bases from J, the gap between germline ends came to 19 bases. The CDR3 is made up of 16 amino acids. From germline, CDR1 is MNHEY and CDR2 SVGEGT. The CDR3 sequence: CASSYDVAPGGHEQYF. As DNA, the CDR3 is TGTGCCAGCAGTTACGACGTAGCACCCGGTGGTCACGAGCAGTACTTC.

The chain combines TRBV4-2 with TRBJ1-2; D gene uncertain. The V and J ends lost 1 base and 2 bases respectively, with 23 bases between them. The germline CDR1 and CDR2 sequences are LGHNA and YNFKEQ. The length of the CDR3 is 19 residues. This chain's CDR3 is CASSQAGTVGLSLNYGYTF. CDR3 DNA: TGTGCCAGCAGCCAAGCGGGCACCGTTGGGTTATCCTTAAACTATGGCTACACCTTC.

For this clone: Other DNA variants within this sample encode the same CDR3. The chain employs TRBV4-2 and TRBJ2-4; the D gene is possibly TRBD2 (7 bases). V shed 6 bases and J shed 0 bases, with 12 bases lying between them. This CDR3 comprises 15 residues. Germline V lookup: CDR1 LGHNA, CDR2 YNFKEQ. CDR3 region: CASSPGGLAKNIQYF. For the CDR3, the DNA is TGTGCCAGCAGTCCCGGGGGGCTAGCCAAAAACATTCAGTACTTC.

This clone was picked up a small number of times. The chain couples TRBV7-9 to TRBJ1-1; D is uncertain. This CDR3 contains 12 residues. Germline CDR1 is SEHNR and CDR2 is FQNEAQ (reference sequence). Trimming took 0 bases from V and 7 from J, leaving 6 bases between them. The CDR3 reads CASSLATGEAFF. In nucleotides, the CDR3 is TGTGCCAGCAGCTTAGCAACGGGTGAAGCTTTCTTT.

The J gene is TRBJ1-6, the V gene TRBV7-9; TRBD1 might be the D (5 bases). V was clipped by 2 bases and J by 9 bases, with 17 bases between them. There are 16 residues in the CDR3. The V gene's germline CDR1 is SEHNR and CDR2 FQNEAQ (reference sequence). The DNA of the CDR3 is TGTGCCAGCAGCTTATATCAGGGAGGGGTGGGTTCACCCCTCCACTTT. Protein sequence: CASSLYQGGVGSPLHF.

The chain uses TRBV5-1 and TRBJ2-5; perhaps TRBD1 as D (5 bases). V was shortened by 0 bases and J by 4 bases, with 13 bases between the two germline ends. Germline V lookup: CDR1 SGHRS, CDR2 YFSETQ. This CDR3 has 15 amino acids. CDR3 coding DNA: TGCGCCAGCAGCTTGGGACAGTTACCTTCAGAGACCCAGTACTTC. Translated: CASSLGQLPSETQYF.

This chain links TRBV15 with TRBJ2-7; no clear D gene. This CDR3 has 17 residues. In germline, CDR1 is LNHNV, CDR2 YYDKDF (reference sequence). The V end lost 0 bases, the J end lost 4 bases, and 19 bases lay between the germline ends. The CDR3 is CATSRDYEHPIRYEQYF. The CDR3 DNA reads TGTGCCACCAGCAGAGATTACGAACACCCCATTCGGTACGAGCAGTACTTC.

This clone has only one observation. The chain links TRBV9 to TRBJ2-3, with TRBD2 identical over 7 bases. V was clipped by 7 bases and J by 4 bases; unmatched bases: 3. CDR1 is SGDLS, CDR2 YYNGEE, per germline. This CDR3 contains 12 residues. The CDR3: CASGLGADTQYF. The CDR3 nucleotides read TGTGCCAGCGGACTAGGGGCAGATACGCAGTATTTT.

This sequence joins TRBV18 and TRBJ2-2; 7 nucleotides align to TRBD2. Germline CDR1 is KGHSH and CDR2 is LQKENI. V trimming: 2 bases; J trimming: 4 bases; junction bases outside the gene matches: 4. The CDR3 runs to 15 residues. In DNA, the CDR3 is TGTGCCAGCTCACCAGGCGGGAGTTTCACCGGGGAGCTGTTTTTT. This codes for CASSPGGSFTGELFF.

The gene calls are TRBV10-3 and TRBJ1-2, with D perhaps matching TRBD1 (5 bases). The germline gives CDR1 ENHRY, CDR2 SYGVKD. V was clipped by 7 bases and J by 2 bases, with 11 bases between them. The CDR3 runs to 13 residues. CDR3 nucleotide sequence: TGTGCCATCACCACGGGACCAAACTATGGCTACACCTTC. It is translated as CAITTGPNYGYTF.

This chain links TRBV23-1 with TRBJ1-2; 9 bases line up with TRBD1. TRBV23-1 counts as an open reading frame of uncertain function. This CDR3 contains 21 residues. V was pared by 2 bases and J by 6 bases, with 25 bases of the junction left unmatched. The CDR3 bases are TGCGCCAGCAGTCAAAGCGTGGGCTTTGTCGAGGGACAGGGACGGTCTGATGGCTACACCTTC. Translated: CASSQSVGFVEGQGRSDGYTF.

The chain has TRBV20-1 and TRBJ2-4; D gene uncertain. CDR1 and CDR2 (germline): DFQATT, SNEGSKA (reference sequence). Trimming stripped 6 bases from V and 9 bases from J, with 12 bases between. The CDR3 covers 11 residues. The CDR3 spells CSAALRGIQYF. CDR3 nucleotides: TGCAGTGCAGCCCTTAGAGGCATTCAGTACTTC.

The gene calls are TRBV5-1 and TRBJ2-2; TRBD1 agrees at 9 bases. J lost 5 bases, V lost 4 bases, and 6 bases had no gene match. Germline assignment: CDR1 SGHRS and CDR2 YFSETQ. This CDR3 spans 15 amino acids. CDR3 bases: TGCGCCAGCAGCCTACAGGGGGCTGAGACCGGGGAGCTGTTTTTT. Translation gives CASSLQGAETGELFF.

CDR3 nucleotides: TGTGCCAGCAGTTTATGGGGTGGGGACGAGCAGTACTTC. It codes for CASSLWGGDEQYF. This rearrangement joins TRBV27 to TRBJ2-7; unclear D gene. Trimming took 1 base from V and 5 from J, leaving 9 bases between them. The CDR3 length is 13 residues. Germline CDR1 is MNHEY and CDR2 is SMNVEV (reference sequence).

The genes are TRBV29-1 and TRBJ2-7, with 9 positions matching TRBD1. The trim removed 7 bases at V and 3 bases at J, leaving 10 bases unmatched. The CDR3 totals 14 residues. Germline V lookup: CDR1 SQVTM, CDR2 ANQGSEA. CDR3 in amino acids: CSATGGAANYEQYF. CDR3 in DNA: TGCAGCGCCACAGGGGGCGCGGCGAACTACGAGCAGTACTTC.

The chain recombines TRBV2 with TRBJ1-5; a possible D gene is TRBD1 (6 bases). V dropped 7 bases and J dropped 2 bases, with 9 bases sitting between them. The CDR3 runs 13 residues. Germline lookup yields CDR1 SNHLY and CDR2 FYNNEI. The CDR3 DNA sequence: TGTGCCAGCACCGAGGGGGGCAATCAGCCCCAGCATTTT. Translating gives CASTEGGNQPQHF.

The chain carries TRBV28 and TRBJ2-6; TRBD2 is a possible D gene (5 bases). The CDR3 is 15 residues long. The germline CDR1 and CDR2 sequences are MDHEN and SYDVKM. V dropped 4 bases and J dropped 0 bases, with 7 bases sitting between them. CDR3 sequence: CASSSGSSGANVLTF. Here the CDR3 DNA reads TGTGCCAGCAGTTCGGGGAGCTCTGGGGCCAACGTCCTGACTTTC.

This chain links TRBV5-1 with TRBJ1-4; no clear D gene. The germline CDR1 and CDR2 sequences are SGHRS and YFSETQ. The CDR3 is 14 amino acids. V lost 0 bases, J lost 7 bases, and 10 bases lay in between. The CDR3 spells CASSLDSLSEKLFF. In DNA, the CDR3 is TGCGCCAGCAGCTTGGACAGTTTGTCTGAAAAACTGTTTTTT.

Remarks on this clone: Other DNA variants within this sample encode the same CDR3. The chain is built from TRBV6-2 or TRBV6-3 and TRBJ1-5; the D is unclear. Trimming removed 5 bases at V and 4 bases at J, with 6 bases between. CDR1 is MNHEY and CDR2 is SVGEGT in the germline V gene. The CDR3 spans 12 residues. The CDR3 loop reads CASSPRNQPQHF. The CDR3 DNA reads TGTGCCAGCAGTCCCAGAAATCAGCCCCAGCATTTT.

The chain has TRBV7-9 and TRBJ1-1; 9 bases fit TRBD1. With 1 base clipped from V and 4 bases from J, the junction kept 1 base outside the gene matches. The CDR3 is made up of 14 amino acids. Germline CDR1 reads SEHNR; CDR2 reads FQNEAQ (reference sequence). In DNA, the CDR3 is TGTGCCAGCAGCTTAGACAGGGGGCCCACTGAAGCTTTCTTT. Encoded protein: CASSLDRGPTEAFF.

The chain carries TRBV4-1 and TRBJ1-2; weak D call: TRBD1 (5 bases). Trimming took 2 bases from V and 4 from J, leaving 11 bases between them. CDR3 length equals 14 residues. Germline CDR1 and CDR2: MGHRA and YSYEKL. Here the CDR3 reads CASSQRDSTYGYTF. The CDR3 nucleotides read TGCGCCAGCAGCCAACGTGACAGTACCTATGGCTACACCTTC.

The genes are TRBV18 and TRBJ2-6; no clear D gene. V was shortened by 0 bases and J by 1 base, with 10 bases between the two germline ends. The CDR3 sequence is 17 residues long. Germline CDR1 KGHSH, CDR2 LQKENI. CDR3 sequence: CASSPPLSPSGANVLTF. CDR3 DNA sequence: TGTGCCAGCTCACCACCGCTCAGTCCATCTGGGGCCAACGTCCTGACTTTC.

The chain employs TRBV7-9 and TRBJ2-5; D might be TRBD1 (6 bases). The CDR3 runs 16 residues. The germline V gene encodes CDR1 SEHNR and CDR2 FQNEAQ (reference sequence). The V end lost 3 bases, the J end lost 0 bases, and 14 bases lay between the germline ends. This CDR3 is CASSFLQGRYQETQYF. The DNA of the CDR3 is TGTGCCAGCAGCTTCTTACAGGGAAGGTACCAAGAGACCCAGTACTTC. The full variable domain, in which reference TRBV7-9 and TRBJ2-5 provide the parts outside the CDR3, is DTGVSQNPRHKITKRGQNVTFRCDPISEHNRLYWYRQTLGQGPEFLTYFQNEAQLEKSRLLSDRFSAERPKGSFSTLEIQRTEQGDSAMYLCASSFLQGRYQETQYFGPGTRLLVL.